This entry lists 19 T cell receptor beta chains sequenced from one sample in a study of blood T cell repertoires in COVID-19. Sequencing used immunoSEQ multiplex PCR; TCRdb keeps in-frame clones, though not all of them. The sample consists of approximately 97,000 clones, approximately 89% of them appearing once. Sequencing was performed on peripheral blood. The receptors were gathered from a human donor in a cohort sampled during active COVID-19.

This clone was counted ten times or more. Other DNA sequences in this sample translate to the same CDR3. CDR3 in amino acids: CSVEEPRYEQYF. The CDR3 DNA reads TGCAGCGTTGAAGAGCCCCGGTACGAGCAGTACTTC. The chain employs TRBV29-1 and TRBJ2-7, with no clear D. Germline-derived CDR1 and CDR2 are SQVTM and ANQGSEA. The germline V and J ends were trimmed by 0 bases and 4 bases, with 7 bases remaining between them. This CDR3 spans 12 amino acids.

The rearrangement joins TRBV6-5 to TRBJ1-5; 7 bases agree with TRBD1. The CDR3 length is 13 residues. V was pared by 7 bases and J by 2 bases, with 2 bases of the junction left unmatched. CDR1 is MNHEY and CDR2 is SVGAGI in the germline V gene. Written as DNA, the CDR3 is TGTGCCAGCACCAGGGGGGGCAATCAGCCCCAGCATTTT. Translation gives CASTRGGNQPQHF.

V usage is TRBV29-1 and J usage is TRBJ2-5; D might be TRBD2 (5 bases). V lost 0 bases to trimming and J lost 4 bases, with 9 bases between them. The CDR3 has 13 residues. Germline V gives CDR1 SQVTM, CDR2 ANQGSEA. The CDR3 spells CSVEEVRGETQYF. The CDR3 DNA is TGCAGCGTTGAAGAGGTCCGGGGAGAGACCCAGTACTTC.

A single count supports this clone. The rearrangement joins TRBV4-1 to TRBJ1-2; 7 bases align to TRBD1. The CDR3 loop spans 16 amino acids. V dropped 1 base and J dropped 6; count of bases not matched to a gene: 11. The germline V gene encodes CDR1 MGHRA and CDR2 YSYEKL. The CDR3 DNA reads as TGCGCCAGCAGCCAAGCCCGCGGACAGGCCCCCCATGGCTACACCTTC. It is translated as CASSQARGQAPHGYTF.

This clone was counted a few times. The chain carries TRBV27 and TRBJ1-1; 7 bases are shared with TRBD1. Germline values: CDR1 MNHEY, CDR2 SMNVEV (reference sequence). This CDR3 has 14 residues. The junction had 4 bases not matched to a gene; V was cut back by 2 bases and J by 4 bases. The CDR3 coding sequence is TGTGCCAGCAGTTTACAGACAGGGTTCACTGAAGCTTTCTTT. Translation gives CASSLQTGFTEAFF.

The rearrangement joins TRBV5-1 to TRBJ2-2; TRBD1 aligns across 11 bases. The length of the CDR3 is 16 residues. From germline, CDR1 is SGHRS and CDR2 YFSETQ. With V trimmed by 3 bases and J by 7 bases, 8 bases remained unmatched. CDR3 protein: CASSWKDRGRNGELFF. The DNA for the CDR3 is TGCGCCAGCAGCTGGAAGGACAGGGGGCGGAACGGGGAGCTGTTTTTT.

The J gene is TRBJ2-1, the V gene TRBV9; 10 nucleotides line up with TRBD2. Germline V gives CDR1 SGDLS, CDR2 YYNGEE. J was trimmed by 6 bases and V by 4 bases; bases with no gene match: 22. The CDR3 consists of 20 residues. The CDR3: CASSQQPTSGITEVGNEQFF. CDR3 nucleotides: TGTGCCAGCAGCCAACAACCTACTAGCGGGATCACCGAAGTGGGCAATGAGCAGTTCTTC.

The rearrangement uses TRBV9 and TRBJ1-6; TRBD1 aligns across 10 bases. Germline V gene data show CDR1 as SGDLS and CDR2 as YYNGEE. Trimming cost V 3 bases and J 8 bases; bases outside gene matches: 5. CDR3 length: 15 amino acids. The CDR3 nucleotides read TGTGCCAGCAGCGCCCGGACAGGGGGAGATTCACCCCTCCACTTT. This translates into CASSARTGGDSPLHF.

The CDR3 region has the DNA TGTGCCAGCAGCTTGGCTCTTCTAAACTACGAGCAGTACTTC. It codes for CASSLALLNYEQYF. The V and J genes are TRBV5-6 and TRBJ2-7, with D unresolved. With 0 bases removed from V and 3 bases from J, the gap between germline ends came to 10 bases. Germline V gene sequence: CDR1 SGHDT, CDR2 YYEEEE. The CDR3 is 14 residues long.

CDR3 nucleotides: TGCGCCAGCAGACCCGAGCCGGGACAGGCCTACAATGAGCAGTTCTTC. Protein product: CASRPEPGQAYNEQFF. The chain recombines TRBV5-1 with TRBJ2-1; 8 bases fit TRBD1. J was trimmed by 2 bases and V by 5 bases; bases with no gene match: 9. This CDR3 is 16 amino acids long. Per germline, CDR1 SGHRS and CDR2 YFSETQ.

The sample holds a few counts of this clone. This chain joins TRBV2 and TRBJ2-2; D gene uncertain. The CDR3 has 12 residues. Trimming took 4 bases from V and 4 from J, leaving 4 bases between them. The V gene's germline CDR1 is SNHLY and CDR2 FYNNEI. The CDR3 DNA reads TGTGCCAGCAGTGGACTCACCGGGGAGCTGTTTTTT. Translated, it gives CASSGLTGELFF.

The CDR3 nucleotides read TGTGCCAGCACCAGCACAGGGGACACCGGGGAGCTGTTTTTT. It encodes CASTSTGDTGELFF. The chain is built from TRBV28 and TRBJ2-2; 7 bases line up with TRBD1. Germline assignment: CDR1 MDHEN and CDR2 SYDVKM. Losses at the gene ends were 7 bases for V and 3 bases for J; bases not matched to a gene: 5. The CDR3 is 14 amino acids. The full variable domain, completed using reference TRBV28 and TRBJ2-2, is DVKVTQSSRYLVKRTGEKVFLECVQDMDHENMFWYRQDPGLGLRLIYFSYDVKMKEKGDIPEGYSVSREKKERFSLILESASTNQTSMYLCASTSTGDTGELFFGEGSRLTVL.

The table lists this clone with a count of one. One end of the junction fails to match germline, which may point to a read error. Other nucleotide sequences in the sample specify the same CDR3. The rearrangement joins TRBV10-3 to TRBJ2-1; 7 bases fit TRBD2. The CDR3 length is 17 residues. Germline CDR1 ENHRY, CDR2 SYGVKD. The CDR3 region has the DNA TGCGCCATCAGTGACTTGGTTGCGGGAGTCCCCTACAATGAGCAGTTCTTC. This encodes CAISDLVAGVPYNEQFF.

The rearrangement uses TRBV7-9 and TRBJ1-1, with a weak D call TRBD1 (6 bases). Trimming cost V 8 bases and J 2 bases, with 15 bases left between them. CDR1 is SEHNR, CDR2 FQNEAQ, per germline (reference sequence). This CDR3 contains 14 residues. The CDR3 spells CASSGWGLNTEAFF. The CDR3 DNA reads TGTGCCAGCTCCGGGTGGGGGCTCAACACTGAAGCTTTCTTT.

CDR3 sequence reads: CASSFSRENEKLFF. The CDR3 nucleotides are TGTGCCAGCAGCTTCAGCCGGGAAAATGAAAAACTGTTTTTT. The chain is built from TRBV7-2 and TRBJ1-4, with unresolved D. From germline, CDR1 is SGHTA and CDR2 FQGNSA. The CDR3 has 14 amino acids. Trimming removed 3 bases from V and 5 bases from J, with 10 bases in between.

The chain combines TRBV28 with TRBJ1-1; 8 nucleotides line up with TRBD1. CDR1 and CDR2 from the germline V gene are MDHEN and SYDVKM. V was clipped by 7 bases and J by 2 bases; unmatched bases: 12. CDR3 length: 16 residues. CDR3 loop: CASTGGGQGENTEAFF. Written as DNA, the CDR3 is TGTGCCAGCACGGGGGGAGGACAGGGTGAAAACACTGAAGCTTTCTTT.

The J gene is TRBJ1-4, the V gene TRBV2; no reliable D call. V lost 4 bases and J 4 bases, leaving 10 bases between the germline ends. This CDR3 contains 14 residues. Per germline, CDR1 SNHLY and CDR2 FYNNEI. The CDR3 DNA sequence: TGTGCCAGCAGTGTTATGCAGCGTAATGAAAAACTGTTTTTT. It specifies CASSVMQRNEKLFF.

Here the CDR3 DNA reads TGTGCCAGCAGCCAGGACAGCAATGAGCAGTTCTTC. Its translation is CASSQDSNEQFF. The rearrangement uses TRBV2 and TRBJ2-1; tentative D call: TRBD1 (6 bases). Germline CDR1 is SNHLY and CDR2 is FYNNEI. V was shortened by 6 bases and J by 6 bases, with 9 bases between the two germline ends. CDR3 length equals 12 residues. Full variable domain (remainder filled in from reference TRBV2 and TRBJ2-1): EPEVTQTPSHQVTQMGQEVILRCVPISNHLYFYWYRQILGQKVEFLVSFYNNEISEKSEIFDDQFSVERPDGSNFTLKIRSTKLEDSAMYFCASSQDSNEQFFGPGTRLTVL.

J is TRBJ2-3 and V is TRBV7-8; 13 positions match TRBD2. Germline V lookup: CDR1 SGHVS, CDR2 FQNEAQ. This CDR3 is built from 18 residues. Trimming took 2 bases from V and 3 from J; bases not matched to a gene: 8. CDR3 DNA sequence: TGTGCCAGCAGCTTAAAAAGAGGGACTAGCGGGATGACAGATACGCAGTATTTT. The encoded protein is CASSLKRGTSGMTDTQYF. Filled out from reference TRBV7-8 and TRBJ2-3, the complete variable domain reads GAGVSQSPRYKVAKRGQDVALRCDPISGHVSLFWYQQALGQGPEFLTYFQNEAQLDKSGLPSDRFFAERPEGSVSTLKIQRTQQEDSAVYLCASSLKRGTSGMTDTQYFGPGTRLTVL.